What follows are 15 T cell receptor beta chains derived from one specimen sequenced in a study of cytomegalovirus exposure and HLA in healthy donors (dated by TCRdb to the late 2010s). Receptors were amplified or captured by the immunoSEQ multiplex PCR assay. A mixture of 60 forward primers for TCR Vbeta segments and 13 reverse primers for TCR Jbeta segments was used in the multiplex PCR. This is the immuneACCESS table as TCRdb keeps it, with only in-frame sequences that have V and J called. A part of the clones is gone; compared with another copy, unresolved V genes explain less than half, and the rest is unexplained. The sample contains 130,000 to 150,000 clones, approximately 80% of them found a single time. Jointly, the top ten make up 2.4% of the sample. The sequenced sample consisted of PBMCs. These receptors all come from a woman aged 18-30 years in good health and CMV-seropositive.

This clone appeared a single time. The DNA of the CDR3 is TGTGCCACCAGCAGGACAGGGGGAACTAATGAAAAACTGTTTTTT. Amino acid sequence: CATSRTGGTNEKLFF. This chain connects TRBV15 to TRBJ1-4; 9 positions match TRBD1. With 3 bases clipped from V and 1 base from J, the junction kept 0 bases outside the gene matches. This CDR3 has 15 residues. Germline lookup yields CDR1 LNHNV and CDR2 YYDKDF (reference sequence).

This clone was detected only a few times. This sequence joins TRBV7-2 and TRBJ2-3; D not certain. CDR1 and CDR2 (germline): SGHTA, FQGNSA. V lost 3 bases, J lost 5 bases, and 6 bases lay in between. The CDR3 sequence is 12 residues long. The CDR3 is CASSFHGDTQYF. The CDR3 coding sequence is TGTGCCAGCAGCTTCCACGGAGATACGCAGTATTTT.

The rearrangement links TRBV7-9 to TRBJ2-3; TRBD2 aligns across 12 bases. CDR1 SEHNR and CDR2 FQNEAQ come from the germline V gene (reference sequence). This CDR3 contains 19 residues. V shed 3 bases, J shed 0 bases, and the junction held 10 bases outside the gene matches. CDR3 amino acids: CASSFLALLAGGSTDTQYF. CDR3 coding DNA: TGTGCCAGCAGCTTCCTAGCGTTACTAGCGGGGGGCAGCACAGATACGCAGTATTTT. Together with reference TRBV7-9 and TRBJ2-3, the CDR3 gives the full variable domain: DTGVSQNPRHKITKRGQNVTFRCDPISEHNRLYWYRQTLGQGPEFLTYFQNEAQLEKSRLLSDRFSAERPKGSFSTLEIQRTEQGDSAMYLCASSFLALLAGGSTDTQYFGPGTRLTVL.

This clone turned up a few times. The CDR3 sequence: CASSLLQGMDSPLHF. CDR3 nucleotide sequence: TGTGCCAGCAGCCTACTACAGGGCATGGATTCACCCCTCCACTTT. The gene calls are TRBV11-2 and TRBJ1-6; D possibly corresponds to TRBD1 (6 bases). The CDR3 has 15 residues. Trimming stripped 5 bases from V and 8 bases from J, with 16 bases between. Germline-derived CDR1 and CDR2 are SGHAT and FQNNGV.

The V and J genes are TRBV30 and TRBJ2-4; TRBD1 matches 8 bases. The germline V gene has CDR1 GTSNPN and CDR2 SVGIG (reference sequence). The J segment lost 6 bases and the V segment lost 5 bases, leaving 9 bases of the junction unmatched. This CDR3 has 14 amino acids. CDR3 loop: CAWSRTGHGNIQYF. In DNA form, the CDR3 reads TGTGCCTGGTCCAGGACAGGGCACGGAAACATTCAGTACTTC. The full variable domain, rest sourced from reference TRBV30 and TRBJ2-4, is SQTIHQWPATLVQPVGSPLSLECTVEGTSNPNLYWYRQAAGRGLQLLFYSVGIGQISSEVPQNLSASRPQDRQFILSSKKLLLSDSGFYLCAWSRTGHGNIQYFGAGTRLSVL.

The V gene is TRBV2, the J gene TRBJ2-7; 10 bases match TRBD2. After removal of 6 bases from V and 6 bases from J, the junction contained 14 bases not matched to a gene. The germline CDR1 and CDR2 sequences are SNHLY and FYNNEI. This CDR3 contains 16 residues. The CDR3 coding sequence is TGTGCCAGCAGAGGCGGGGTAGCGGGGGGCCAGGTCGAGCAGTACTTC. As protein: CASRGGVAGGQVEQYF.

The chain recombines TRBV11-2 with TRBJ2-1; D might be TRBD1 (5 bases). Germline CDR1 SGHAT, CDR2 FQNNGV. V gave up 3 bases and J gave up 0 bases, with 12 bases separating them. The CDR3 sequence is 16 residues long. The CDR3 region is CASSFDWTSSYNEQFF. Here the CDR3 DNA reads TGTGCCAGCAGCTTTGACTGGACAAGCTCCTACAATGAGCAGTTCTTC.

CDR3 DNA: TGTGCCAGCAGCTTAGGCCTAGGCCTAGCCAAAAACATTCAGTACTTC. Protein sequence: CASSLGLGLAKNIQYF. V usage is TRBV7-8 and J usage is TRBJ2-4, with D unresolved. V lost 1 base and J 0 bases, leaving 10 bases between the germline ends. The length of the CDR3 is 16 residues. Germline lookup yields CDR1 SGHVS and CDR2 FQNEAQ.

This chain uses TRBV14 with TRBJ2-6, with D possibly matching TRBD2 (6 bases). The V and J ends lost 0 bases and 0 bases respectively, with 12 bases between them. The CDR3 is 18 amino acids. Germline V CDR1 and CDR2: SGHDN, FVKESK. CDR3 amino acids: CASSQENQGLSGANVLTF. DNA for the CDR3: TGTGCCAGCAGCCAAGAAAACCAGGGACTCTCTGGGGCCAACGTCCTGACTTTC.

This clone appeared a single time. V gene TRBV27 combines with J gene TRBJ2-7, with TRBD2 matching 9 bases. Germline CDR1 reads MNHEY; CDR2 reads SMNVEV (reference sequence). Trimming cost V 5 bases and J 7 bases; bases outside gene matches: 12. There are 15 residues in the CDR3. In nucleotides, the CDR3 is TGTGCCAGCAGTCTAGGGGCTAGCGGGGCTGGGGAGCAGTACTTC. As protein: CASSLGASGAGEQYF.

This clone appeared a few times. This chain uses TRBV6-4 with TRBJ2-3, with 10 nucleotides matching TRBD1. The CDR3 spans 15 residues. The trim removed 2 bases at V and 1 base at J, leaving 0 bases unmatched. Germline CDR1 and CDR2: MRHNA and SNTAGT. DNA of the CDR3: TGTGCCAGCAGTGACGGGACAGGGGGCACAGATACGCAGTATTTT. It yields the protein CASSDGTGGTDTQYF.

This clone was counted between two and nine times. J is TRBJ1-1 and V is TRBV7-6, with D uncertain. With 1 base removed from V and 3 bases from J, the gap between germline ends came to 6 bases. The CDR3 runs to 13 residues. In germline, CDR1 is SGHVS, CDR2 FNYEAQ. The CDR3: CASSLVYDTEAFF. The CDR3 DNA reads TGTGCCAGCAGCTTAGTCTATGACACTGAAGCTTTCTTT.

This chain joins TRBV30 and TRBJ1-2, with a possible D match to TRBD1 (6 bases). Germline V gives CDR1 GTSNPN, CDR2 SVGIG (reference sequence). The CDR3 length is 12 residues. V was clipped by 3 bases and J by 2 bases, with 7 bases between them. This CDR3 reads CAWRGQNYGYTF. CDR3 coding DNA: TGTGCCTGGAGGGGACAAAACTATGGCTACACCTTC.

The chain is built from TRBV28 and TRBJ1-4; TRBD1 matches 8 bases. Germline V gives CDR1 MDHEN, CDR2 SYDVKM. The CDR3 sequence is 15 residues long. Trimming at V came to 2 bases and at J to 8 bases, leaving 7 bases not matched to a gene. As DNA, the CDR3 is TGTGCCAGCAGTTTACAGGGGGCTGGCCCCGAAAAACTGTTTTTT. This translates into CASSLQGAGPEKLFF.

The gene calls are TRBV5-1 and TRBJ2-5, with a possible D match to TRBD1 (6 bases). The V end lost 4 bases, the J end lost 2 bases, and 9 bases lay between the germline ends. The germline V gene has CDR1 SGHRS and CDR2 YFSETQ. The CDR3 is 13 residues long. The CDR3 protein is CASSGTLQETQYF. As DNA, the CDR3 is TGCGCCAGCAGCGGGACACTTCAAGAGACCCAGTACTTC. Full variable domain (outside the CDR3, taken from reference TRBV5-1 and TRBJ2-5): KAGVTQTPRYLIKTRGQQVTLSCSPISGHRSVSWYQQTPGQGLQFLFEYFSETQRNKGNFPGRFSGRQFSNSRSEMNVSTLELGDSALYLCASSGTLQETQYFGPGTRLLVL.